The entry below describes one TCR beta chain. Individuals having autoimmune disease history or systemic immunosuppression were not enrolled. Baseline was the first blood sampling point, followed by cycle 4 day 1 and cycle 7 day 1. Libraries were prepared by immunoSEQ multiplex PCR; TCRdb keeps only in-frame clonotypes and omits some of them. Of some 52,000 clones in the sample, approximately 80% were seen once. The sample comes from a study of OX40 agonist ivuxolimab in advanced cancers. The wider study: Patients received ivuxolimab, an intravenous treatment, every 2 weeks at 0.01 to 10 mg/kg.

This specimen was CD4+ or CD8+ T cells sorted from blood, taken in a trial of the OX40 agonist ivuxolimab. This clonotype originated in an adult with an advanced solid tumor such as melanoma, head and neck, liver or kidney cancer.

This CDR3 is CASISRQEYGNYGYTF. In DNA, the CDR3 is TGTGCCAGTATCTCCAGGCAAGAATACGGAAACTATGGCTACACCTTC. The gene calls are TRBV19 and TRBJ1-2; D is ambiguous. Trimming pared 7 bases from V and 2 bases from J, leaving 20 bases between. Looked up from germline, CDR1 is LNHDA and CDR2 is SQIVND (reference sequence). The CDR3 is 16 residues long.